Below are 29 T cell receptor beta chains sequenced from a single sample in a study of blood T cell repertoires in COVID-19 (dated by TCRdb to about 2020). Libraries were constructed by the immunoSEQ multiplex PCR assay. TCRdb took over this immuneACCESS table, retaining in-frame rearrangements with V and J assigned. Such tables are incomplete; in checked studies, under half of the missing clones stem from an unresolved V gene, and the remainder is unexplained. The sample data list under 200,000 clones, and more than 75% of these were observed just once. The ten largest clones represent around 5% of the sample. The sequencing sample was made of peripheral blood. Receptors originate from a woman of 80 years or more with acute or convalescent COVID-19.

The chain is built from TRBV5-1 and TRBJ2-1; 9 bases align to TRBD2. This CDR3 has 16 residues. Unmatched junction bases numbered 9, after V lost 0 bases and J lost 8 bases. The germline V gene encodes CDR1 SGHRS and CDR2 YFSETQ. The CDR3 region has the DNA TGCGCCAGCAGCTTGGATAGCGGGAGCTCGTTCGATGAGCAGTTCTTC. Its translation is CASSLDSGSSFDEQFF.

This clone was seen only once. V usage is TRBV4-3 and J usage is TRBJ2-2; no clear D gene. The germline V gene encodes CDR1 LGHNA and CDR2 YSLEER. The CDR3 sequence is 14 residues long. V was trimmed by 4 bases and J by 2 bases, leaving 8 bases between them. CDR3 amino acids: CASSRETNTGELFF. CDR3 sequence (DNA): TGCGCCAGCAGCCGAGAAACAAACACCGGGGAGCTGTTTTTT.

As DNA, the CDR3 is TGTGCCAGCAGTTTCAGAGGTACGCAGTATTTT. It specifies CASSFRGTQYF. This chain links TRBV12-3 or TRBV12-4 with TRBJ2-3; D remains ambiguous. This CDR3 is 11 amino acids long. Trimming pared 3 bases from V and 8 bases from J, leaving 6 bases between.

The chain uses TRBV5-1 and TRBJ2-3; 11 bases agree with TRBD2. Germline CDR1 reads SGHRS; CDR2 reads YFSETQ. V trimming: 4 bases; J trimming: 0 bases; junction bases outside the gene matches: 4. This CDR3 spans 16 amino acids. This CDR3 is CASSQRTSGSTDTQYF. The DNA for the CDR3 is TGCGCCAGCAGCCAGCGGACTAGCGGGAGCACAGATACGCAGTATTTT.

The chain links TRBV3-1 (or the pseudogene TRBV3-2) to TRBJ2-1; 10 bases line up with TRBD2. This CDR3 region has 17 residues. CDR1 and CDR2 from the germline V gene are LGHDT and YNNKEL (reference sequence). V lost 5 bases and J lost 7; bases outside the gene matches: 14. The CDR3 spells CASSLTSRTSGWNEQFF. DNA for the CDR3: TGTGCCAGCAGCTTGACTTCCCGGACTAGCGGATGGAATGAGCAGTTCTTC.

The chain uses TRBV7-2 and TRBJ1-2, with TRBD1 identical over 8 bases. CDR3 length: 15 amino acids. The V gene's germline CDR1 is SGHTA and CDR2 FQGNSA. The V gene end was trimmed by 0 bases and the J gene end by 5 bases; junction bases not matched to a gene: 5. The chain's CDR3 is CASSLASGGSYGYTF. CDR3 coding DNA: TGTGCCAGCAGCTTAGCATCAGGGGGCTCGTATGGCTACACCTTC.

This clone was seen a handful of times. The chain recombines TRBV20-1 with TRBJ2-5; D uncertain. Germline V gene sequence: CDR1 DFQATT, CDR2 SNEGSKA (reference sequence). This CDR3 is built from 10 residues. With 6 bases removed from V and 3 bases from J, the gap between germline ends came to 5 bases. CDR3 DNA sequence: TGCAGTGCCACAGAAGAGACCCAGTACTTC. The encoded protein is CSATEETQYF.

CDR3 protein: CASSPQLSGLARNEQFF. CDR3 nucleotides: TGTGCCAGCAGCCCCCAGCTTTCGGGACTAGCGAGGAATGAGCAGTTCTTC. The chain employs TRBV4-2 and TRBJ2-1; 10 nucleotides line up with TRBD2. Germline loops: CDR1 LGHNA, CDR2 YNFKEQ. This CDR3 spans 17 amino acids. Trimming at V came to 4 bases and at J to 7 bases, leaving 13 bases not matched to a gene.

The chain combines TRBV6-2 or TRBV6-3 with TRBJ1-2; possible D gene TRBD1, 5 bases. V was trimmed by 2 bases and J by 1 base, leaving 11 bases between them. CDR3 length: 15 amino acids. CDR1 and CDR2 (germline): MNHEY, SVGEGT. The CDR3 DNA sequence: TGTGCCAGCAGTTACCCAGACAGTTATAACTATGGCTACACCTTC. This sequence encodes CASSYPDSYNYGYTF.

This clone was seen a handful of times. The rearrangement uses TRBV4-2 and TRBJ2-4; tentative D call: TRBD1 (5 bases). This CDR3 contains 14 residues. Trimming left V 1 base short and J 8 bases short, with 12 bases between. CDR1 and CDR2 (germline): LGHNA, YNFKEQ. This chain's CDR3 is CASSQGRQGDIQYF. The CDR3 nucleotides are TGTGCCAGCAGCCAAGGAAGGCAGGGTGACATTCAGTACTTC.

V usage is TRBV4-2 and J usage is TRBJ1-2; tentatively, D is TRBD1 (6 bases). With 4 bases removed from V and 2 bases from J, the gap between germline ends came to 11 bases. This CDR3 comprises 14 residues. Germline V gives CDR1 LGHNA, CDR2 YNFKEQ. CDR3 amino acids: CASSRPGENYGYTF. Here the CDR3 DNA reads TGTGCCAGCAGCCGGCCAGGGGAGAACTATGGCTACACCTTC.

The chain combines TRBV7-6 with TRBJ1-3; D not certain. Germline assignment: CDR1 SGHVS and CDR2 FNYEAQ. This CDR3 contains 18 residues. Between the trimmed V and J ends, which lost 5 bases and 0 bases, there was a span of 20 bases. The CDR3 protein is CASSQRSGETNSGNTIYF. CDR3 DNA: TGTGCCAGCAGCCAACGTTCTGGAGAAACTAACTCTGGAAACACCATATATTTT. Looking up the rest from reference TRBV7-6 and TRBJ1-3 gives the full variable domain: GAGVSQSPRYKVTKRGQDVALRCDPISGHVSLYWYRQALGQGPEFLTYFNYEAQQDKSGLPNDRFSAERPEGSISTLTIQRTEQRDSAMYRCASSQRSGETNSGNTIYFGEGSWLTVV.

The CDR3 bases are TGTGCCAGCAGCGGGGTCCCGCGGCAGGGCTATGGCTACACCTTC. It specifies CASSGVPRQGYGYTF. This chain uses TRBV7-2 with TRBJ1-2; TRBD1 might be the D (5 bases). The CDR3 runs 15 residues. Germline V gene sequence: CDR1 SGHTA, CDR2 FQGNSA. The V and J ends lost 5 bases and 4 bases respectively, with 17 bases between them.

The chain couples TRBV27 to TRBJ1-5, with a weak D call TRBD1 (6 bases). Germline V gene data show CDR1 as MNHEY and CDR2 as SMNVEV (reference sequence). The V and J ends lost 2 bases and 7 bases respectively, with 9 bases between them. The CDR3 extends over 13 amino acids. CDR3 loop: CASSLLGAQPQHF. Here the CDR3 DNA reads TGTGCCAGCAGTTTACTGGGGGCCCAGCCCCAGCATTTT.

This chain uses TRBV5-1 with TRBJ1-1; 11 nucleotides align to TRBD1. CDR1 SGHRS and CDR2 YFSETQ come from the germline V gene. Trimming took 5 bases from V and 4 from J; bases not matched to a gene: 16. The CDR3 extends over 18 amino acids. This CDR3 is CASSPGMGQGVFSTEAFF. CDR3 sequence (DNA): TGCGCCAGCAGTCCGGGGATGGGACAGGGGGTCTTTAGCACTGAAGCTTTCTTT.

Details on this clone: At one of its ends the junction is not consistent with the germline gene, which may arise from a read error. The chain is built from TRBV28 and TRBJ2-3; TRBD1 matches at 8 bases. The CDR3 length is 11 residues. Germline assignment: CDR1 MDHEN and CDR2 SYDVKM. CDR3 residues: CASSDQGQEHF. CDR3 nucleotides: TGTGCCAGCAGTGATCAGGGACAGGAGCATTTT.

This clone was recorded once. The rearrangement links TRBV27 to TRBJ1-2; D is ambiguous. V lost 0 bases and J 1 base, leaving 9 bases between the germline ends. This CDR3 has 15 amino acids. Germline V gene sequence: CDR1 MNHEY, CDR2 SMNVEV (reference sequence). In DNA form, the CDR3 reads TGTGCCAGCAGTTTATCTGGGCCTCTTAACTATGGCTACACCTTC. Protein product: CASSLSGPLNYGYTF.

The chain has TRBV7-2 and TRBJ2-4; weak D call: TRBD1 (5 bases). V was shortened by 1 base and J by 0 bases, with 13 bases between the two germline ends. From germline, CDR1 is SGHTA and CDR2 FQGNSA. The CDR3 contains 17 residues. The CDR3: CASSLGDSLLAKNIQYF. The CDR3 nucleotides read TGTGCCAGCAGCTTAGGAGACAGTCTCCTAGCCAAAAACATTCAGTACTTC.

This rearrangement joins TRBV18 to TRBJ2-3, with 9 bases matching TRBD1. V gave up 3 bases and J gave up 4 bases; unmatched junction bases: 2. Germline V gives CDR1 KGHSH, CDR2 LQKENI. The CDR3 extends over 14 amino acids. CDR3 nucleotide sequence: TGTGCCAGCTCACCCGGACAGGGGTCAGATACGCAGTATTTT. Translated, it gives CASSPGQGSDTQYF. The full variable domain, in which reference TRBV18 and TRBJ2-3 provide the parts outside the CDR3, is NAGVMQNPRHLVRRRGQEARLRCSPMKGHSHVYWYRQLPEEGLKFMVYLQKENIIDESGMPKERFSAEFPKEGPSILRIQQVVRGDSAAYFCASSPGQGSDTQYFGPGTRLTVL.

The rearrangement uses TRBV19 and TRBJ1-4; D might be TRBD1 (6 bases). The CDR3 covers 17 residues. V was cut by 5 bases and J by 6 bases, with 22 bases left in between. Germline V lookup: CDR1 LNHDA, CDR2 SQIVND (reference sequence). CDR3 sequence: CASSQWGGRLEDEKLFF. The DNA of the CDR3 is TGTGCCAGTAGTCAATGGGGGGGGCGCTTGGAGGATGAAAAACTGTTTTTT.

The V gene is TRBV4-3, the J gene TRBJ1-2; the D is unclear. V shed 1 base and J shed 8 bases, with 17 bases lying between them. This CDR3 spans 15 amino acids. Germline CDR1 reads LGHNA; CDR2 reads YSLEER. Here the CDR3 reads CASSQVSGLPYGYTF. The CDR3 DNA reads as TGCGCCAGCAGCCAAGTATCCGGTTTACCATACGGCTACACCTTC.

The chain couples TRBV11-2 to TRBJ1-1; D unresolved. CDR1 is SGHAT and CDR2 is FQNNGV in the germline V gene. The CDR3 totals 16 residues. Between the trimmed V and J ends, which lost 0 bases and 3 bases, there was a span of 14 bases. The CDR3 bases are TGTGCCAGCAGCTTAGATTCGGGAGGAACCTACACTGAAGCTTTCTTT. This encodes CASSLDSGGTYTEAFF. The variable domain in full, completed from reference TRBV11-2 and TRBJ1-1, reads EAGVAQSPRYKIIEKRQSVAFWCNPISGHATLYWYQQILGQGPKLLIQFQNNGVVDDSQLPKDRFSAERLKGVDSTLKIQPAKLEDSAVYLCASSLDSGGTYTEAFFGQGTRLTVV.

This chain joins TRBV3-1 (or the pseudogene TRBV3-2) and TRBJ2-7; TRBD2 matches at 11 bases. J was trimmed by 4 bases and V by 1 base; bases with no gene match: 9. The CDR3 is 17 amino acids. Germline V gene sequence: CDR1 LGHDT, CDR2 YNNKEL (reference sequence). The DNA for the CDR3 is TGTGCCAGCAGCCAAGTGACTAGCGGGGCCCCCTGGTACGAGCAGTACTTC. This codes for CASSQVTSGAPWYEQYF.

This clone showed up just once. This chain connects TRBV19 to TRBJ1-3, with TRBD1 matching over 8 bases. V was clipped by 5 bases and J by 0 bases; unmatched bases: 6. CDR3 size: 16 residues. Germline V gene sequence: CDR1 LNHDA, CDR2 SQIVND (reference sequence). CDR3 sequence (DNA): TGTGCCAGTAGTCCATGGGACAGGAGCTCTGGAAACACCATATATTTT. Its protein is CASSPWDRSSGNTIYF.

V and J are TRBV5-1 and TRBJ2-3, with D tentatively TRBD1 (6 bases). This CDR3 comprises 16 residues. Germline V CDR1 and CDR2: SGHRS, YFSETQ. V gave up 0 bases and J gave up 2 bases, with 13 bases separating them. In nucleotides, the CDR3 is TGCGCCAGCAGCTTGGACAACAGGGTCCCCACAGATACGCAGTATTTT. Its protein product is CASSLDNRVPTDTQYF.

The J gene is TRBJ2-3, the V gene TRBV19, with D maybe TRBD2 (6 bases). CDR1 and CDR2 (germline): LNHDA, SQIVND (reference sequence). Trimming took off 3 bases at V and 0 bases at J, with 13 bases between the two ends. The length of the CDR3 is 16 residues. CDR3 amino acids: CASSIGGGLSTDTQYF. The CDR3 DNA reads TGTGCCAGTAGTATTGGTGGGGGACTCAGCACAGATACGCAGTATTTT.

This chain connects TRBV4-3 to TRBJ1-6; the D gene is possibly TRBD1 (5 bases). The V and J ends lost 1 base and 3 bases respectively, with 10 bases between them. Germline lookup yields CDR1 LGHNA and CDR2 YSLEER. The CDR3 has 16 residues. The CDR3 loop reads CASSQAGTFYNSPLHF. The CDR3 DNA reads TGCGCCAGCAGCCAAGCAGGGACTTTCTATAATTCACCCCTCCACTTT.

The V call is TRBV5-5, the J call TRBJ1-1, with D unresolved. CDR1 SGHKS and CDR2 YYEKEE come from the germline V gene (reference sequence). V was trimmed by 0 bases and J by 0 bases, leaving 9 bases between them. This CDR3 contains 15 residues. The CDR3 region is CASSLAMDLNTEAFF. DNA for the CDR3: TGTGCCAGCAGCTTGGCCATGGACTTGAACACTGAAGCTTTCTTT. Using reference TRBV5-5 and TRBJ1-1 for the parts outside the CDR3, the full variable domain is DAGVTQSPTHLIKTRGQQVTLRCSPISGHKSVSWYQQVLGQGPQFIFQYYEKEERGRGNFPDRFSARQFPNYSSELNVNALLLGDSALYLCASSLAMDLNTEAFFGQGTRLTVV.

This clone appeared a few times. V and J are TRBV2 and TRBJ2-1; D is unclear. The germline gives CDR1 SNHLY, CDR2 FYNNEI. Trimming stripped 5 bases from V and 8 bases from J, with 10 bases between. The CDR3 extends over 12 amino acids. CDR3 in amino acids: CASSLIEYEQFF. The CDR3 nucleotides read TGTGCCAGCAGTCTAATAGAATATGAGCAGTTCTTC.